This T cell receptor beta chain was identified in a study of blood T cells in healthy people across ages. Whole-study findings and limits: The long-lived group displayed more naive CD4+ cells, plus higher diversity, than the aged donors did.

The authors ran a second PCR of roughly 6 to 12 cycles using a sample-barcoded 5' primer and a J-beta primer mix. TCRdb fed the 5' RACE reads into MiXCR, producing one record per CDR3 protein. The table records about 930,000 distinct CDR3 sequences, 25% to 30% of them present only once. Comments on this clonotype: Antigen specificity is unknown.

The CDR3 covers 13 residues. Trimming shortened V by 5 bases and J by 13 bases, and 21 bases separated the two germline ends. CDR1 DFQATT and CDR2 SNEGSKA come from the germline V gene (reference sequence). The same specimen was also included in a second study, on T cells of mothers and their children.

The sequence was obtained from a woman in her thirties or forties in good health. The sequencing sample was made of blood. The rearrangement links TRBV20-1 to TRBJ2-4; the D is unclear. CDR3 sequence: CSAEVPVSYEQYF. The CDR3 DNA reads as TGCAGTGCTGAGGTACCGGTTTCCTACGAACAGTACTTC.